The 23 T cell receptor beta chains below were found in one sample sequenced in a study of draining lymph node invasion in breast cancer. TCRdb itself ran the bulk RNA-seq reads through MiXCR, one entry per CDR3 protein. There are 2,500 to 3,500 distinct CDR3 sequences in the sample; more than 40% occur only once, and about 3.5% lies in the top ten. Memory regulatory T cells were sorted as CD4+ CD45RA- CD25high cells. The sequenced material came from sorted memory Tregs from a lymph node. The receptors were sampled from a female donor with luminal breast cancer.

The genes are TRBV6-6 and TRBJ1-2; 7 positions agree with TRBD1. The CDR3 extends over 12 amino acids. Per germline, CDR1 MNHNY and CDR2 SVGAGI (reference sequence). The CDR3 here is CVTRGAGDGYTF. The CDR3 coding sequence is TGTGTGACCAGGGGGGCAGGTGATGGCTACACCTTC.

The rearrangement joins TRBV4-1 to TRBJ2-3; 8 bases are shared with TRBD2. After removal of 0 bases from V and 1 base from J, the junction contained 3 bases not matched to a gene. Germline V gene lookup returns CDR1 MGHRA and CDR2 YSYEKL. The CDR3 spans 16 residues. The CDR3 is CASSQDGGGRTDTQYF. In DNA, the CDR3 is TGCGCCAGCAGCCAAGACGGGGGGGGCCGCACAGATACGCAGTATTTT.

In DNA form, the CDR3 reads TGTGCCACCCACGAGGGGCCCGGGGATACGCAGTATTTT. Translation: CATHEGPGDTQYF. The J gene is TRBJ2-3, the V gene TRBV10-3; tentatively, D is TRBD1 or TRBD2 (5 bases each). The CDR3 contains 13 residues. Germline V lookup: CDR1 ENHRY, CDR2 SYGVKD. Trimming removed 10 bases at V and 6 bases at J, with 17 bases between.

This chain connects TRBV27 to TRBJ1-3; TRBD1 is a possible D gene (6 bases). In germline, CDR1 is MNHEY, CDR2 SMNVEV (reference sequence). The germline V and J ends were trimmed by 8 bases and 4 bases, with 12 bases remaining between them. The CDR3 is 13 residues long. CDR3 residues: CASRRGSGNTIYF. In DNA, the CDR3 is TGTGCCAGCCGTAGGGGGTCCGGAAACACCATATATTTT.

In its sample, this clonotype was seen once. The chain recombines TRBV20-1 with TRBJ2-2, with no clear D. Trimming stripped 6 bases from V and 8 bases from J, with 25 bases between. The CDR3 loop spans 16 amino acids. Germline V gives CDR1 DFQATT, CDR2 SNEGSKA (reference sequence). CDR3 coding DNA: TGCAGTGCCTTCGCTCCCCCAGCAGTTTACTTTGGGGAGCTGTTTTTT. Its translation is CSAFAPPAVYFGELFF.

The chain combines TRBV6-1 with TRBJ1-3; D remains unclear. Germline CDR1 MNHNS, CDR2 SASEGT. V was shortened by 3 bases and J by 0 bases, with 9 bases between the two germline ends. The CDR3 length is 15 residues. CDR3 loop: CASSDRFSSGNTIYF. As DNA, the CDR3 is TGTGCCAGCAGTGACAGATTTAGCTCTGGAAACACCATATATTTT.

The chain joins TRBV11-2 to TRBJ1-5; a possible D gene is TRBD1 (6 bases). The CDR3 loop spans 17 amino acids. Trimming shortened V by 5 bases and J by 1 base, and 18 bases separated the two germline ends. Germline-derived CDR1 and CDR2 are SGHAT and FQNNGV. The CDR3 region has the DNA TGTGCCAGCAGCCCCACGGGGGGGCACGGGAGCAATCAGCCCCAGCATTTT. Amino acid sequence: CASSPTGGHGSNQPQHF.

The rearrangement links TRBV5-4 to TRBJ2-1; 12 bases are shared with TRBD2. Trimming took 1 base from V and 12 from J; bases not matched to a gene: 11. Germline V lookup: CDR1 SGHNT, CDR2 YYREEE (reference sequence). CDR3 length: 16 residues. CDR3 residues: CASSLFLAGGPVGQFF. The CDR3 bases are TGTGCCAGCAGCTTGTTCCTAGCGGGAGGGCCCGTGGGGCAGTTCTTC. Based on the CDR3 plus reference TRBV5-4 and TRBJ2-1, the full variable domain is ETGVTQSPTHLIKTRGQQVTLRCSSQSGHNTVSWYQQALGQGPQFIFQYYREEENGRGNFPPRFSGLQFPNYSSELNVNALELDDSALYLCASSLFLAGGPVGQFFGPGTRLTVL.

In DNA, the CDR3 is TGTGCCAGCAGGTCCCGGGACAGTCCCTACGAGCAGTACTTC. Amino acids: CASRSRDSPYEQYF. The chain is built from TRBV6-1 and TRBJ2-7, with 7 bases fitting TRBD1. With V trimmed by 6 bases and J by 2 bases, 7 bases remained unmatched. The CDR3 runs to 14 residues. Germline V gene data show CDR1 as MNHNS and CDR2 as SASEGT.

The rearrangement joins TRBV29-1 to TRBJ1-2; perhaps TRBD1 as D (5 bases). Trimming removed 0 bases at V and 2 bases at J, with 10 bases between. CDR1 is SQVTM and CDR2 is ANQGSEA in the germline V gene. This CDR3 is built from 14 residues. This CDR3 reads CSVEDLSGNYGYTF. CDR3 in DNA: TGCAGCGTTGAAGATCTTTCAGGGAACTATGGCTACACCTTC.

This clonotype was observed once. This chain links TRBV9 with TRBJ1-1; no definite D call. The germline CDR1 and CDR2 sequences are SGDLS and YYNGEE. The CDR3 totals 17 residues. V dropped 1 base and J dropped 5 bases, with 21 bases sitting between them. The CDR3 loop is CASSVTDGLTVGTEAFF. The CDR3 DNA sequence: TGTGCCAGCAGCGTAACAGATGGGCTTACGGTGGGTACTGAAGCTTTCTTT. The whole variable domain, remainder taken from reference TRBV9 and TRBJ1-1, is DSGVTQTPKHLITATGQRVTLRCSPRSGDLSVYWYQQSLDQGLQFLIQYYNGEERAKGNILERFSAQQFPDLHSELNLSSLELGDSALYFCASSVTDGLTVGTEAFFGQGTRLTVV.

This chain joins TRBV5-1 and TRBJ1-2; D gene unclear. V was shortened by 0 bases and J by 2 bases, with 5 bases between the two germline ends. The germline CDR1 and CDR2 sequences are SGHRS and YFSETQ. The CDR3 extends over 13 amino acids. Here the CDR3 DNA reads TGCGCCAGCAGCTTGGATCCAAACTATGGCTACACCTTC. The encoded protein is CASSLDPNYGYTF.

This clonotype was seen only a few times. As DNA, the CDR3 is TGTGCCAGCAGCCTCCAACCTAGCGGAAACACCGGGGAGCTGTTTTTT. Amino acid sequence: CASSLQPSGNTGELFF. The chain has TRBV7-2 and TRBJ2-2; 7 nucleotides align to TRBD2. J was trimmed by 2 bases and V by 5 bases; bases with no gene match: 8. The CDR3 consists of 16 residues. Germline loops: CDR1 SGHTA, CDR2 FQGNSA.

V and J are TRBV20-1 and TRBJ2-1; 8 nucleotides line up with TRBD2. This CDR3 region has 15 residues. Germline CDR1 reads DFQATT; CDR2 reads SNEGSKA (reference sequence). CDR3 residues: CTIVGPGLVYNEQFF. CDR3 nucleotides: TGCACCATAGTAGGGCCGGGACTAGTCTACAATGAGCAGTTCTTC.

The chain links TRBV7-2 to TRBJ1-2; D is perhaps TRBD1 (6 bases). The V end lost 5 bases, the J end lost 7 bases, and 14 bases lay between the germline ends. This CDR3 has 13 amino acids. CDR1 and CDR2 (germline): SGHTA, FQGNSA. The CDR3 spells CASSQGGRRGYTF. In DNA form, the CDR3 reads TGTGCCAGCAGCCAAGGGGGGCGCCGTGGCTACACCTTC.

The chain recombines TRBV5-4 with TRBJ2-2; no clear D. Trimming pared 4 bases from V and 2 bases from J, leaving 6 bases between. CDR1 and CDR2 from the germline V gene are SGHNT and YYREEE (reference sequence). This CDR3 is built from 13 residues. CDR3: CASSQRNTGELFF. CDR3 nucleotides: TGTGCCAGCAGCCAGAGAAACACCGGGGAGCTGTTTTTT.

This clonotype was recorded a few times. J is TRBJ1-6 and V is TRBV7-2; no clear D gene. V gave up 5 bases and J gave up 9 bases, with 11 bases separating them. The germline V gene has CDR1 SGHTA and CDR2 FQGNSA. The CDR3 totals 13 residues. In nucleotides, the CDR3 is TGTGCCAGCAGCCCTAGACGGACTTCACCCCTCCACTTT. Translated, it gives CASSPRRTSPLHF.

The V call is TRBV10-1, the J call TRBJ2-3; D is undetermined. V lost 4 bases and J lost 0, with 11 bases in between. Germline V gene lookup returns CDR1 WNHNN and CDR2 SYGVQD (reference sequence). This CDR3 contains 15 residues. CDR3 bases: TGCGCCAGCAGTGGAGGACGGACCAGCACAGATACGCAGTATTTT. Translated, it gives CASSGGRTSTDTQYF.

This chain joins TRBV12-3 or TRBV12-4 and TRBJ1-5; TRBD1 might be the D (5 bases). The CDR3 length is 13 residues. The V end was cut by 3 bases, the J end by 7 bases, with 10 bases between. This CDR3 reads CASSFNQGQPQHF. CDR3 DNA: TGTGCCAGCAGTTTCAATCAGGGACAGCCCCAGCATTTT.

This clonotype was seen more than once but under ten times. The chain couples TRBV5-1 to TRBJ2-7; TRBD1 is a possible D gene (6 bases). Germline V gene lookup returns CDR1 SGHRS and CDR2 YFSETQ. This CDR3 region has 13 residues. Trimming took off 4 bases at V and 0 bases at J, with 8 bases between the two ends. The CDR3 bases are TGCGCCAGCAGCAAGGACAGCTCCTACGAGCAGTACTTC. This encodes CASSKDSSYEQYF.

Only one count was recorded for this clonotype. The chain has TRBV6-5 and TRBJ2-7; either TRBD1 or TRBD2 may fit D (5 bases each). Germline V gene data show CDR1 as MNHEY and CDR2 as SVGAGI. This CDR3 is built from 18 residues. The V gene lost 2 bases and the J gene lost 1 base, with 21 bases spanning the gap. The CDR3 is CASSYPRTRGNRSYEQYF. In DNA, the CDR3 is TGTGCCAGCAGTTACCCCCGAACTAGGGGTAATCGGTCCTACGAGCAGTACTTC.

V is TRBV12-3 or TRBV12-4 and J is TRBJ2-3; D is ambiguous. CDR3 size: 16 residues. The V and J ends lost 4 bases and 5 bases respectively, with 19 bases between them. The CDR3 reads CASSSQVLIFKDTQYF. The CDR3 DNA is TGTGCCAGCAGTTCCCAGGTGTTGATCTTTAAAGATACGCAGTATTTT.

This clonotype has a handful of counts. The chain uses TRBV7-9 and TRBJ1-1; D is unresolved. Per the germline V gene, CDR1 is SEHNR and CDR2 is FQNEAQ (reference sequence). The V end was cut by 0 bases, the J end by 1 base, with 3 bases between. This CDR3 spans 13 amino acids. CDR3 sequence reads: CASSLAENTEAFF. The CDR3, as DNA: TGTGCCAGCAGCTTAGCAGAGAACACTGAAGCTTTCTTT.